The 9 T cell receptor beta chains given below trace back to one sample, sequenced in a study of Ad26.COV2.S vaccination and SARS-CoV-2 variants. As to treatment: some 19 received Ad26.COV2.S at low or high dose, single or two shots; 5 received placebo; per-sample allocation not given. The investigators took samples on day 63 after the first vaccine or placebo injection. Profiled with immunoSEQ multiplex PCR; TCRdb holds only in-frame clones, not every one. The sample contains some 410,000 clones, around 92% of which appear only once. The specimen comprised peripheral blood, sampled in a trial of Ad26.COV2.S vaccine versus placebo. All receptors derive from a person aged 18 to 65 who received the Ad26.COV2.S COVID-19 vaccine or a placebo.

CDR3: CASSYWGTGSEQYF. The CDR3 nucleotides are TGTGCCAGCAGTTACTGGGGGACCGGGAGCGAGCAGTACTTC. The rearrangement joins TRBV6-5 to TRBJ2-7; tentatively, D is TRBD2 (6 bases). This CDR3 has 14 amino acids. The V end was cut by 1 base, the J end by 6 bases, with 13 bases between. Germline assignment: CDR1 MNHEY and CDR2 SVGAGI.

This chain connects TRBV11-3 to TRBJ2-7; D is perhaps TRBD1 or TRBD2 (5 bases each). The CDR3 covers 13 residues. V gave up 4 bases and J gave up 3 bases, with 10 bases separating them. The germline CDR1 and CDR2 sequences are SGHNT and YENEEA. CDR3 in amino acids: CASSWGSGYEQYF. The CDR3 DNA sequence: TGTGCCAGCAGCTGGGGGAGCGGCTACGAGCAGTACTTC.

The rearrangement links TRBV6-5 to TRBJ1-4; D remains unclear. There are 15 residues in the CDR3. V lost 3 bases, J lost 0 bases, and 8 bases lay in between. Germline loops: CDR1 MNHEY, CDR2 SVGAGI. Written as DNA, the CDR3 is TGTGCCAGCAGTTATGGGAGTTCAACTAATGAAAAACTGTTTTTT. Its translation: CASSYGSSTNEKLFF.

The V gene is TRBV28, the J gene TRBJ2-5; 8 nucleotides match TRBD2. V was clipped by 6 bases and J by 6 bases; unmatched bases: 9. The CDR3 runs to 14 residues. Germline CDR1 is MDHEN and CDR2 is SYDVKM. The DNA of the CDR3 is TGTGCCAGCAGCACCCCGACTAGCGCGAAGACCCAGTACTTC. Translation: CASSTPTSAKTQYF.

The V gene is TRBV19, the J gene TRBJ1-1; no clear D. CDR3 size: 14 residues. V was pared by 5 bases and J by 3 bases, with 13 bases between. CDR1 and CDR2 from the germline V gene are LNHDA and SQIVND (reference sequence). Here the CDR3 reads CASSVYGFHTEAFF. The DNA for the CDR3 is TGTGCCAGTAGTGTGTACGGGTTTCACACTGAAGCTTTCTTT.

The rearrangement uses TRBV9 and TRBJ1-2, with D unclear. Germline-derived CDR1 and CDR2 are SGDLS and YYNGEE. Trimming pared 1 base from V and 1 base from J, leaving 20 bases between. This CDR3 comprises 18 residues. The CDR3 protein is CASSVRYNSPGINYGYTF. CDR3 nucleotides: TGTGCCAGCAGCGTACGATATAACTCTCCGGGGATTAACTATGGCTACACCTTC. Full variable domain (missing parts from reference TRBV9 and TRBJ1-2): DSGVTQTPKHLITATGQRVTLRCSPRSGDLSVYWYQQSLDQGLQFLIQYYNGEERAKGNILERFSAQQFPDLHSELNLSSLELGDSALYFCASSVRYNSPGINYGYTFGSGTRLTVV.

The chain links TRBV7-9 to TRBJ1-1, with a possible D match to TRBD1 (5 bases). CDR3 length: 16 residues. Germline V lookup: CDR1 SEHNR, CDR2 FQNEAQ (reference sequence). Trimming stripped 4 bases from V and 4 bases from J, with 19 bases between. The CDR3 loop is CASSSASRVSPTEAFF. The CDR3 DNA follows: TGTGCCAGCAGCTCCGCCTCCAGGGTAAGCCCCACTGAAGCTTTCTTT.

The chain is built from TRBV5-1 and TRBJ1-2, with a tentative D call TRBD1 (6 bases). Germline V gene lookup returns CDR1 SGHRS and CDR2 YFSETQ. This CDR3 comprises 14 residues. Trimming stripped 4 bases from V and 3 bases from J, with 13 bases between. As DNA, the CDR3 is TGCGCCAGCAGCCCGCGGGGGCCCGACTATGGCTACACCTTC. Its translation: CASSPRGPDYGYTF.

Remarks on this clone: The same CDR3 is also encoded by other DNA sequences in this sample. The chain links TRBV27 to TRBJ2-7; D call uncertain. V lost 2 bases and J lost 0, with 8 bases in between. The CDR3 length is 14 residues. Germline V gene sequence: CDR1 MNHEY, CDR2 SMNVEV (reference sequence). The CDR3 loop reads CASSLGPLSYEQYF. CDR3 in DNA: TGTGCCAGCAGTTTAGGCCCTCTCTCCTACGAGCAGTACTTC.